Described below is a single TCR beta chain sequence and its context. These data belong to a study of OX40 agonist ivuxolimab in advanced cancers. CDR3 length: 16 amino acids. Trimming at V came to 4 bases and at J to 2 bases, leaving 11 bases not matched to a gene. Looked up from germline, CDR1 is MNHEY and CDR2 is SVGAGI. Assay used: immunoSEQ multiplex PCR; TCRdb lists only in-frame clones, some missing. The sample includes about 55,000 clones, approximately 90% seen only once; the top ten take roughly 1.5%. Material: CD4+ or CD8+ T cells sorted from blood, obtained in a trial of the OX40 agonist ivuxolimab. This chain connects TRBV6-5 to TRBJ2-7; 7 positions match TRBD1. This TCR was recovered from an adult with an advanced solid tumor such as melanoma, head and neck, liver or kidney cancer. The CDR3, as DNA: TGTGCCAGCAGTTCCGGACTCGGGACAGCCGCCTACGAGCAGTACTTC. As protein: CASSSGLGTAAYEQYF.